This TCR beta chain was recovered during a study of blood T cell repertoires in COVID-19 (TCRdb year 2020). At the level of the whole study: Samples covering the acute and convalescent phases of COVID-19 were provided by collaborators in the United States, Italy and Spain. The material from the prospective study consisted of cDNA or gDNA derived from T cells, B-cell-depleted T cells, or PBMCs. The dataset comprised deeply sampled blood TCRbeta repertoires from subjects exposed to, actively infected with, or recovered from COVID-19. A freely available public database, intended as a resource for researchers studying the immune response to SARS-CoV-2, is where the repertoires were released. The samples were drawn from the first 160 participants of the ongoing ImmuneRACE study and from some 1,300 subjects provided by 6 global collaborators. The sample metadata nearly always contained a de-identified subject ID, COVID-19 status, age in years and sex. Where HLA class I and class II types were available, the types were taken from metadata supplied by the sample provider, not from assay-based typing. Beyond this particular receptor, the publication reports: The quantity of clinical and demographic metadata differed by source and by participant and was supplied without curation.

From the cysteine through the phenylalanine, the CDR3 covers 14 amino acids. Just CDR3 DNA is preserved here, 42 bases in frame from base 1. V and J are truncated by 4 bases and 1 base respectively, leaving an intervening sequence of 10 bases. The germline V gene supplies CDR1 SNHLY and CDR2 FYNNEI. As regards this clone: Its antigen specificity is not known. Base qualities are not recorded, but no much larger clone differs from it by a single base.

Participants in the prospective study were aged roughly 18 to 100 years, lived in 20 to 30 United States geographic areas, and enrolled through a virtual design. To assign participants to cohorts, the prospective study relied on clinical history that participants themselves reported in a screening survey and a study questionnaire. Mobile phlebotomists in the prospective study collected whole blood, serum and a nasopharyngeal or oropharyngeal swab from every participant. Over a roughly two-month period, participants in the prospective study had the option of providing additional blood draws and questionnaires. Prospective study blood samples were shipped either frozen or at room temperature before DNA extraction. TCRbeta CDR3 regions were amplified from genomic DNA by means of the immunoSEQ Assay, a bias-controlled multiplex PCR. The paper's processing steps were these. The number of nucleated cells in each sample was estimated by amplification of reference gene primers within the assay. To quantify the absolute abundance of each unique TCRbeta CDR3 rearrangement, sequence reads were collapsed and filtered. For each sample, productive Simpson clonality was calculated by taking the square root of Simpson's diversity index across productive rearrangements. TCRdb carries this immuneACCESS record with in-frame sequences only. Its versions omit some clonotypes, under half of them owing to an unresolved V gene in the studies checked, with the rest unexplained. The D gene and trimming were derived from the DNA, and the V and J assignments and clone size from that table. The sample table holds a few hundred thousand clones, of which approximately 83% were seen once. The ten top clones hold 3.8% of the sample.

The origin of this receptor is a woman in her thirties or forties with acute COVID-19. Sequencing input: PBMCs or T cells enriched from blood (not recorded which). The rearranged segments are TRBV2 and TRBJ1-1, with the D gene uncertain. Here is the DNA: TGTGCCAGCAGTGGCGACGGGAGGAACACTGAAGCTTTCTTT. Its translation reads: CASSGDGRNTEAFF.